This T cell receptor beta chain was sequenced for a study of CD8+ T cells in alopecia areata. This clone was counted between two and nine times. Its target is not known. The CDR3 loop spans 16 amino acids. J lost 1 base, V lost 6 bases, and 10 bases had no gene match. General observations from the study: TCRs were shared less clearly across patients than in mice, possibly for HLA-related reasons. Lesional tissue from the scalp (especially in alopecia totalis/universalis) showed higher clonality than normal scalp.

Alopecia areata patients had lesional scalp punch biopsies and peripheral blood taken from them. The researchers isolated CD4+ and CD8+ T cells from PBMCs by sorting. cDNA reverse transcribed from extracted RNA served as the sequencing template. Sequencing was performed with immunoSEQ multiplex PCR; in TCRdb, only in-frame clones are kept and a portion is missing. This sample has 130,000 or so clones; roughly 50% occur once, and the top ten carry 10% to 13%. The clonotype comes from a human donor with alopecia areata. The gene calls are TRBV23-1 and TRBJ2-7, with 9 bases aligning to TRBD1. TRBV23-1 is classed as an ORF, of uncertain function. The specimen sequenced was NKG2D-low CD8+ T cells sorted from blood. CDR3 protein: CASRGQWDRDSYEQYF. CDR3 DNA sequence: TGCGCCAGCAGGGGCCAATGGGACAGGGATTCCTACGAGCAGTACTTC.